The rows below give T cell receptor beta chains drawn from one sample of a study of CXCR3-negative and CXCR3-positive naive CD8 T cells. TCRdb reprocessed the 5' RACE reads and stores each CDR3 protein as one record, lacking DNA. Its listing shows more than 65,000 distinct CDR3 sequences. The source material was naive CXCR3- CD8+ T cells from blood. These receptors originate from a human donor in good health. Some clones in this sample may be carry-over from other donors' samples. Both conserved end residues are part of each CDR3.

J: TRBJ2-1; V: TRBV6-5; CDR3: CASSYGLAGAYEQFF
J: TRBJ2-5; V: TRBV29-1; CDR3: CSVVINRGRRETQYF
J: TRBJ1-4; V: TRBV7-2; CDR3: CASSSTGLHEKLFF
J: TRBJ1-1; V: TRBV12-3/TRBV12-4; CDR3: CASSLWAGITEAFF
J: TRBJ2-7; V: TRBV7-2; CDR3: CASSPIPASSEQYF
J: TRBJ2-7; V: TRBV5-1; CDR3: CASSTDRGLYEQYF
J: TRBJ2-1; V: TRBV4-3; CDR3: CASSQDWENNEQFF
J: TRBJ1-5; V: TRBV28; CDR3: CASSQWGGQPQHF
J: TRBJ2-1; V: TRBV29-1; CDR3: CSVEDGAGVEQFF
J: TRBJ2-3; V: TRBV11-2; CDR3: CANRGSGADTQYF
J: TRBJ2-5; V: TRBV20-1; CDR3: CSARDRRLAAQTQYF
J: TRBJ2-1; V: TRBV19; CDR3: CASSIVSGQRNEQFF
J: TRBJ2-2; V: TRBV6-6; CDR3: CASSYNPGPKNTGELFF
J: TRBJ1-6; V: TRBV7-3; CDR3: CASSFGGNSPLHF
J: TRBJ1-2; V: TRBV13; CDR3: CASSLGGAYGYTF
J: TRBJ2-7; V: TRBV5-5; CDR3: CASSLGPGIFYEQYF
J: TRBJ2-7; V: TRBV27; CDR3: CASSFGRSYEQYF
J: TRBJ2-7; V: TRBV12-3/TRBV12-4; CDR3: CASSLFRGQGYEQYF
J: TRBJ2-2; V: TRBV6-5; CDR3: CASSYGGGNTGELFF
J: TRBJ1-5; V: TRBV20-1; CDR3: CSARDRQGIVGNQPQHF